This T cell receptor beta chain derives from a study of blood T cell repertoires in COVID-19. Across the whole study: Italy, Spain and the United States were the sources of the convalescent and acute COVID-19 samples. PBMCs, B-cell-depleted T cells, or T cells provided the cDNA or gDNA that made up the material.

This clone was counted a few times. Germline V gene sequence: CDR1 SGHDT, CDR2 YYEEEE. Trimming cost V 2 bases and J 6 bases; bases outside gene matches: 14. The CDR3 consists of 18 residues. As originally analysed: Reference gene primer amplification gave estimated nucleated cell counts. Profiled with immunoSEQ multiplex PCR; TCRdb holds only in-frame clones, not every one. V, J and clone size derive from that table, while D and trimming were established from the DNA sequence. The sample lists about 110,000 clones, around four fifths seen once, with around a sixth in the top ten. This sequence was found in a woman aged 55-69 years with acute or convalescent COVID-19. The sample consisted of peripheral blood. The chain combines TRBV5-6 with TRBJ1-2, with TRBD1 identical over 12 bases. The CDR3 loop reads CASSFILGQGAREDGYTF. The CDR3 nucleotides are TGTGCCAGCAGCTTTATATTGGGACAGGGGGCGAGGGAGGATGGCTACACCTTC. Full variable domain (rest looked up from reference TRBV5-6 and TRBJ1-2): DAGVTQSPTHLIKTRGQQVTLRCSPKSGHDTVSWYQQALGQGPQFIFQYYEEEERQRGNFPDRFSGHQFPNYSSELNVNALLLGDSALYLCASSFILGQGAREDGYTFGSGTRLTVV.